The 29 T cell receptor beta chains below were found in one sample sequenced in a study of fetal regulatory T cell absence and autoimmunity. The assay was immunoSEQ multiplex PCR, and TCRdb's table has in-frame clones only and misses some. The sample records around 100,000 clones, 72% being singletons. The specimen sequenced was pancreas tissue. The receptors were sampled from a male donor with IPEX syndrome.

The genes are TRBV25-1 and TRBJ1-2, with 8 nucleotides matching TRBD1. V was pared by 4 bases and J by 8 bases, with 6 bases of the junction left unmatched. CDR1 and CDR2 from the germline V gene are MGHDK and SYGVNS. The length of the CDR3 is 13 residues. CDR3 loop: CASSADRVGGYTF. CDR3 in DNA: TGTGCCAGCAGTGCGGACAGGGTAGGGGGCTACACCTTC.

The rearrangement joins TRBV15 to TRBJ2-4; 11 nucleotides line up with TRBD1. The CDR3 is 15 residues long. CDR1 LNHNV and CDR2 YYDKDF come from the germline V gene (reference sequence). The V and J ends lost 4 bases and 7 bases, in that order; junction bases with no gene match: 6. CDR3 sequence reads: CATSKGQGAYNIQYF. The CDR3 DNA follows: TGTGCCACCAGCAAAGGACAGGGGGCATACAACATTCAGTACTTC.

J is TRBJ2-4 and V is TRBV4-2; 10 nucleotides line up with TRBD1. The V gene end was trimmed by 3 bases and the J gene end by 8 bases; junction bases not matched to a gene: 22. Germline V CDR1 and CDR2: LGHNA, YNFKEQ. The CDR3 runs to 20 residues. In nucleotides, the CDR3 is TGTGCCAGCAGCCAGGACCCCCCGCTTCCGGGACAGGGGCCGGGGGACATTCAGTACTTC. Protein product: CASSQDPPLPGQGPGDIQYF.

This chain uses TRBV4-3 with TRBJ1-2; D remains ambiguous. V was clipped by 4 bases and J by 2 bases, with 8 bases between them. Germline values: CDR1 LGHNA, CDR2 YSLEER. This CDR3 comprises 13 residues. The CDR3 coding sequence is TGCGCCAGCAGCCTTCCCGGGAACTATGGCTACACCTTC. This sequence encodes CASSLPGNYGYTF.

The gene calls are TRBV5-4 and TRBJ2-1; 10 bases are shared with TRBD2. The CDR3 loop spans 17 amino acids. Germline V lookup: CDR1 SGHNT, CDR2 YYREEE (reference sequence). Trimming took 0 bases from V and 3 from J; bases not matched to a gene: 6. The CDR3 protein is CASSLGLAGGYYNEQFF. CDR3 in DNA: TGTGCCAGCAGCTTGGGATTAGCGGGGGGTTACTACAATGAGCAGTTCTTC.

This rearrangement joins TRBV6-6 to TRBJ1-2, with a tentative D call TRBD1 (6 bases). This CDR3 is built from 15 residues. Germline CDR1 reads MNHNY; CDR2 reads SVGAGI (reference sequence). Trimming took 2 bases from V and 2 from J, leaving 12 bases between them. The chain's CDR3 is CASSYGGPQNYGYTF. CDR3 coding DNA: TGTGCCAGCAGTTACGGGGGGCCCCAGAACTATGGCTACACCTTC.

As to this clone: Other DNA sequences in this specimen translate into the identical CDR3. The rearrangement links TRBV4-1 to TRBJ1-5; D is uncertain. Germline V gene sequence: CDR1 MGHRA, CDR2 YSYEKL. CDR3 length: 12 residues. The V gene lost 1 base and the J gene lost 2 bases, with 0 bases spanning the gap. In DNA form, the CDR3 reads TGCGCCAGCAGCCAAGGCAATCAGCCCCAGCATTTT. It codes for CASSQGNQPQHF.

The chain recombines TRBV5-4 with TRBJ2-3, with 7 bases aligning to TRBD2. The CDR3 loop spans 16 amino acids. CDR1 is SGHNT and CDR2 is YYREEE in the germline V gene (reference sequence). V was clipped by 0 bases and J by 7 bases; unmatched bases: 11. CDR3 DNA: TGTGCCAGCAGCTTGGGGGACTGGCGGGAGAGCCATACGCAGTATTTT. Its protein product is CASSLGDWRESHTQYF. The full variable domain, rest sourced from reference TRBV5-4 and TRBJ2-3, is ETGVTQSPTHLIKTRGQQVTLRCSSQSGHNTVSWYQQALGQGPQFIFQYYREEENGRGNFPPRFSGLQFPNYSSELNVNALELDDSALYLCASSLGDWRESHTQYFGPGTRLTVL.

The V gene is TRBV5-1, the J gene TRBJ2-7, with TRBD2 matching 11 bases. Germline V gene sequence: CDR1 SGHRS, CDR2 YFSETQ. This CDR3 is 14 amino acids long. J lost 7 bases, V lost 5 bases, and 8 bases had no gene match. CDR3: CASSRTSGSWEQYF. DNA for the CDR3: TGCGCCAGCAGTCGAACTAGCGGGAGTTGGGAGCAGTACTTC.

V is TRBV27 and J is TRBJ1-2, with a possible D match to TRBD1 (6 bases). Trimming took off 2 bases at V and 5 bases at J, with 21 bases between the two ends. This CDR3 spans 17 amino acids. Germline V gene data show CDR1 as MNHEY and CDR2 as SMNVEV (reference sequence). Written as DNA, the CDR3 is TGTGCCAGCAGTTTACTCCCCCCGGACAGTCCCGTGTATGGCTACACCTTC. Amino acid sequence: CASSLLPPDSPVYGYTF.

This clone was seen once. The chain links TRBV7-2 to TRBJ2-5, with 15 bases matching TRBD2. The CDR3 length is 16 residues. J gave up 4 bases and V 0 bases, and 0 bases lay outside the gene matches. Germline V lookup: CDR1 SGHTA, CDR2 FQGNSA. The CDR3 DNA is TGTGCCAGCAGCTTAGCGGGACTAGCGGGAGGAGAGACCCAGTACTTC. Translated: CASSLAGLAGGETQYF.

The chain couples TRBV13 to TRBJ1-2; D unresolved. Trimming shortened V by 1 base and J by 5 bases, and 5 bases separated the two germline ends. CDR3 length: 12 amino acids. Germline V gives CDR1 PRHDT, CDR2 FYEKMQ (reference sequence). The CDR3 sequence is CASSLAPYGYTF. In nucleotides, the CDR3 is TGTGCCAGCAGCTTAGCCCCGTATGGCTACACCTTC.

The rearrangement uses TRBV11-2 and TRBJ1-1; the match to TRBD1 covers 12 bases. Per the germline V gene, CDR1 is SGHAT and CDR2 is FQNNGV. The CDR3 consists of 15 residues. V shed 6 bases and J 4 bases; nucleotides not matched to a gene: 6. Here the CDR3 reads CASRLGTGGVTEAFF. DNA of the CDR3: TGTGCCAGCAGGTTGGGGACAGGGGGCGTCACTGAAGCTTTCTTT. The full variable domain, rest sourced from reference TRBV11-2 and TRBJ1-1, is EAGVAQSPRYKIIEKRQSVAFWCNPISGHATLYWYQQILGQGPKLLIQFQNNGVVDDSQLPKDRFSAERLKGVDSTLKIQPAKLEDSAVYLCASRLGTGGVTEAFFGQGTRLTVV.

This clone was picked up one time. The rearrangement links TRBV7-2 to TRBJ2-3; D remains unclear. Trimming shortened V by 1 base and J by 0 bases, and 8 bases separated the two germline ends. The CDR3 spans 15 residues. CDR1 and CDR2 from the germline V gene are SGHTA and FQGNSA. This chain's CDR3 is CASSLGRASTDTQYF. For the CDR3, the DNA is TGTGCCAGCAGCTTAGGTCGTGCTAGCACAGATACGCAGTATTTT.

The V call is TRBV5-1, the J call TRBJ2-2; 8 bases fit TRBD1. The trim removed 2 bases at V and 1 base at J, leaving 10 bases unmatched. This CDR3 is built from 18 residues. The germline V gene has CDR1 SGHRS and CDR2 YFSETQ. The CDR3 region has the DNA TGCGCCAGCAGCTTAACGCCCACCGGGACAGGGAACACCGGGGAGCTGTTTTTT. This sequence encodes CASSLTPTGTGNTGELFF.

The CDR3 sequence is CAISEPVGTSGNEQFF. Written as DNA, the CDR3 is TGTGCCATCAGTGAGCCCGTTGGGACTAGCGGCAATGAGCAGTTCTTC. The chain has TRBV10-3 and TRBJ2-1; TRBD2 aligns across 11 bases. Looked up from germline, CDR1 is ENHRY and CDR2 is SYGVKD. J gave up 6 bases and V 2 bases, and 6 bases lay outside the gene matches. This CDR3 region has 16 residues.

The chain couples TRBV5-4 to TRBJ2-7; D is unclear. The CDR3 totals 11 residues. The V end lost 0 bases, the J end lost 5 bases, and 3 bases lay between the germline ends. Per germline, CDR1 SGHNT and CDR2 YYREEE (reference sequence). For the CDR3, the DNA is TGTGCCAGCAGCTTGGGCCACGAGCAGTACTTC. Encoded protein: CASSLGHEQYF.

The chain joins TRBV6-5 to TRBJ1-2; D call uncertain. Trimming left V 7 bases short and J 4 bases short, with 10 bases between. The germline V gene has CDR1 MNHEY and CDR2 SVGAGI. The CDR3 consists of 12 residues. The CDR3 nucleotides are TGTGCCAGCACCGACGACTCCTATGGCTACACCTTC. Amino acids: CASTDDSYGYTF.

This clone has just one count. The chain employs TRBV30 and TRBJ2-3, with 9 positions matching TRBD2. The length of the CDR3 is 14 residues. Germline V gene lookup returns CDR1 GTSNPN and CDR2 SVGIG (reference sequence). V was pared by 0 bases and J by 4 bases, with 2 bases of the junction left unmatched. The CDR3 protein is CAWSVRGGADTQYF. CDR3 nucleotides: TGTGCCTGGAGTGTACGCGGGGGGGCAGATACGCAGTATTTT.

This clone appeared a single time. The chain couples TRBV7-6 to TRBJ2-7; TRBD2 matches 10 bases. The germline CDR1 and CDR2 sequences are SGHVS and FNYEAQ. The CDR3 runs to 17 residues. The V segment lost 2 bases and the J segment 2 bases; nucleotides outside the gene matches: 9. Here the CDR3 reads CASSLTLRTSGPYEQYF. The CDR3 coding sequence is TGTGCCAGCAGCTTAACCCTGAGGACTAGCGGTCCCTACGAGCAGTACTTC. Based on the CDR3 plus reference TRBV7-6 and TRBJ2-7, the full variable domain is GAGVSQSPRYKVTKRGQDVALRCDPISGHVSLYWYRQALGQGPEFLTYFNYEAQQDKSGLPNDRFSAERPEGSISTLTIQRTEQRDSAMYRCASSLTLRTSGPYEQYFGPGTRLTVT.

The rearrangement uses TRBV4-1 and TRBJ2-5; 9 bases agree with TRBD2. The germline V gene encodes CDR1 MGHRA and CDR2 YSYEKL. J gave up 5 bases and V 4 bases, and 11 bases lay outside the gene matches. The CDR3 consists of 16 residues. Here the CDR3 reads CASSPLGASGTETQYF. The CDR3 region has the DNA TGCGCCAGCAGCCCCCTAGGGGCTAGCGGGACGGAGACCCAGTACTTC.

The chain is built from TRBV30 and TRBJ1-2; D gene ambiguous. Germline assignment: CDR1 GTSNPN and CDR2 SVGIG (reference sequence). Trimming stripped 5 bases from V and 5 bases from J, with 12 bases between. This CDR3 is 12 amino acids long. The DNA for the CDR3 is TGTGCCTGGGGAGAAGGCGTTTATGGCTACACCTTC. Translated: CAWGEGVYGYTF.

The V call is TRBV2, the J call TRBJ2-7; 10 positions match TRBD2. Germline-derived CDR1 and CDR2 are SNHLY and FYNNEI. Trimming at V came to 5 bases and at J to 0 bases, leaving 13 bases not matched to a gene. This CDR3 has 18 amino acids. In nucleotides, the CDR3 is TGTGCCAGCAGTCGGACTAGCGGCCAAGGTTTAGGCTCCTACGAGCAGTACTTC. Translating it yields CASSRTSGQGLGSYEQYF. Based on the CDR3 plus reference TRBV2 and TRBJ2-7, the full variable domain is EPEVTQTPSHQVTQMGQEVILRCVPISNHLYFYWYRQILGQKVEFLVSFYNNEISEKSEIFDDQFSVERPDGSNFTLKIRSTKLEDSAMYFCASSRTSGQGLGSYEQYFGPGTRLTVT.

This clone was recorded once. The chain combines TRBV4-3 with TRBJ1-2; 9 nucleotides match TRBD1. The CDR3 is 15 amino acids. The J segment lost 8 bases and the V segment lost 4 bases, leaving 11 bases of the junction unmatched. Germline CDR1 reads LGHNA; CDR2 reads YSLEER. CDR3 coding DNA: TGCGCCAGCAGCCCTTTCGCCGGGACAGGGTCCGGCTACACCTTC. Its protein product is CASSPFAGTGSGYTF.

V is TRBV18 and J is TRBJ1-2; D possibly corresponds to TRBD1 (6 bases). The germline V and J ends were trimmed by 2 bases and 2 bases, with 12 bases remaining between them. The CDR3 has 15 residues. Germline V gives CDR1 KGHSH, CDR2 LQKENI. Here the CDR3 reads CASSPTGQRNYGYTF. CDR3 nucleotide sequence: TGTGCCAGCTCACCAACCGGACAGCGCAACTATGGCTACACCTTC.

The rearrangement joins TRBV5-4 to TRBJ2-3, with 7 bases fitting TRBD2. V trimming: 4 bases; J trimming: 5 bases; junction bases outside the gene matches: 10. CDR1 and CDR2 from the germline V gene are SGHNT and YYREEE (reference sequence). The CDR3 runs 15 residues. The CDR3 here is CASSGRGPGLDTQYF. Here the CDR3 DNA reads TGTGCCAGCAGCGGGAGGGGACCCGGCCTAGATACGCAGTATTTT.

The chain couples TRBV6-6 to TRBJ2-1, with 12 nucleotides matching TRBD2. This CDR3 has 14 residues. Germline V CDR1 and CDR2: MNHNY, SVGAGI (reference sequence). With 4 bases clipped from V and 8 bases from J, the junction kept 3 bases outside the gene matches. The CDR3 DNA follows: TGTGCCAGCAGTTTAAGACTAGCGGGGGATGAGCAGTTCTTC. Protein: CASSLRLAGDEQFF.

There are a few counts of this clone. The V and J genes are TRBV15 and TRBJ2-7, with D unclear. This CDR3 contains 14 residues. Trimming took off 1 base at V and 0 bases at J, with 7 bases between the two ends. From germline, CDR1 is LNHNV and CDR2 YYDKDF (reference sequence). DNA of the CDR3: TGTGCCACCAGCAGAGGGGCCAGCTCCTACGAGCAGTACTTC. This gives the protein CATSRGASSYEQYF.

The gene calls are TRBV5-1 and TRBJ1-3; D is possibly TRBD1 (6 bases). Germline lookup yields CDR1 SGHRS and CDR2 YFSETQ. V lost 6 bases, J lost 2 bases, and 15 bases lay in between. CDR3 size: 15 residues. The CDR3 DNA reads as TGCGCCAGCACACCCGGACAGCCGACTGGAAACACCATATATTTT. Amino acids: CASTPGQPTGNTIYF.